This T cell receptor (beta chain) emerged from a study of T-cell reconstitution after alpha-beta-depleted transplantation in children (dated by TCRdb to 2016 to 2017). Regarding the complete study: The study quantitatively tracked T-cell immune reconstitution after TCRalphabeta/CD19-depleted allogeneic hematopoietic cell transplantation in children using TCR repertoire profiling.

This clonotype was recorded at least ten times. Its specific antigen is unknown. No base-level quality is on record; no much larger clone is a single base apart. Clipping removes 7 bases from V and 2 bases from J, with 11 as the unmatched junction base count. Measured from the cysteine to the phenylalanine, the CDR3 is 16 residues long. The CDR3 DNA has 48 bases and is translated from base 1. Library method: PCR. The sequencer listed for this sample is Illumina HiSeq 2500. To normalize quantification of the TCRbeta repertoire, the TCR libraries were built with molecular barcoding that relied on unique molecular identifiers. TCRdb itself trimmed the public reads at Q25 with fastp, ran MiXCR and retained productive beta chains. Every distinct CDR3 protein forms one entry, paired with its most common genes and DNA. The sample has 190,000 or so distinct CDR3 sequences on record, roughly 6.8% of them singletons. 3% to 3.5% of the sample goes to the ten largest clones.

Recombination joined TRBV12-3 or TRBV12-4 with TRBJ2-3; 8 bases in between match TRBD1. This sequence originates from a human donor who donated a stem cell graft to a child with Wiskott-Aldrich syndrome. The material sequenced was PBMCs from the stem cell graft donor, taken from the stem cell graft. CDR3 loop: CASNPWGQAYTDTQYF. The nucleotide sequence is TGTGCCAGCAACCCTTGGGGACAGGCTTACACAGATACGCAGTATTTT.